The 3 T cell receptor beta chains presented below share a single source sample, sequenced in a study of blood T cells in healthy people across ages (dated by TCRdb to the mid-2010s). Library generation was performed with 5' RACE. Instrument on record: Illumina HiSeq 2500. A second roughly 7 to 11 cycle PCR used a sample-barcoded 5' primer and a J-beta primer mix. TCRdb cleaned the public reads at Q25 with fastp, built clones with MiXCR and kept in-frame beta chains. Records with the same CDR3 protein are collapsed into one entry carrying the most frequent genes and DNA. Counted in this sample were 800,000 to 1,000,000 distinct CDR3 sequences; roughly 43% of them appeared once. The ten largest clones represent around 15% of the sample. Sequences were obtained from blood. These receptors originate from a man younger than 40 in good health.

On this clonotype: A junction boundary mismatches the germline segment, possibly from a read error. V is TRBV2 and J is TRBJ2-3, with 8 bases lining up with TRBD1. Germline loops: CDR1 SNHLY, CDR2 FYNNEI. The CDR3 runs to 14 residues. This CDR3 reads CASTEQGVADTQYF. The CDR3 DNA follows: TGTGCCAGCACTGAACAGGGGGTGGCAGATACGCAGTATTTT.

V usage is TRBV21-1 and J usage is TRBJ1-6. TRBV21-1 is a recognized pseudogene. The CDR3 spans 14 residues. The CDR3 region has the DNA TGTGCCAGCAGCAAAGCGCGGGTCAATTCACCCCTCCACTTT. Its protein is CASSKARVNSPLHF.

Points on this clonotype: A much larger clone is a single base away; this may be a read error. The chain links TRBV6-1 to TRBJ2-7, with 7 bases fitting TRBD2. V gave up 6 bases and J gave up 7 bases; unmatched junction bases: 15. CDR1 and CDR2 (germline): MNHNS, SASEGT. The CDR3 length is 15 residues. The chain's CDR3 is CASRELRGGENEQYF. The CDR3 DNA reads TGTGCCAGCAGGGAATTAAGGGGAGGGGAAAATGAGCAGTACTTC.